The rows below give T cell receptor beta chains drawn from one sample of a study of shared clonotypes between healthy human individuals. The assay was immunoSEQ multiplex PCR, and TCRdb's table has in-frame clones only and misses some. The table shows 2 million to 2.5 million clones, with around 95% occurring only once. The specimen sequenced was naive CD4+ T cells sorted from blood. These receptors all stem from a man aged 18-30 years in good health. CDR3s include the opening cysteine and the closing phenylalanine or tryptophan. A D gene is named only where the DNA matches it firmly. Size is stated for part of the rows, as once, few or many counts, or as a class when the clone is expanded.

V	size	J	D	DNA	CDR3
TRBV2	NA	TRBJ1-2	NA	TGTGCCACCGTGGACAGCTCAGGCAATTTCGGCTCTGGCTACACCTTC	CATVDSSGNFGSGYTF
TRBV5-1	NA	TRBJ1-1	NA	TGCGCCAGCAGCTTGGGGGAGACCCTATATGAAGCTTTCTTT	CASSLGETLYEAFF
TRBV18	NA	TRBJ1-2	NA	TGTGCCAGCTCACCTCTCGGGTTCTATGGCTACACCTTC	CASSPLGFYGYTF
TRBV19	once	TRBJ1-1	NA	TGTGCCAGTAGTACTAGGCCTTATGAAGCTTTCTTT	CASSTRPYEAFF
TRBV2	NA	TRBJ2-2	NA	TGTGCCAGCAGTCTCACGGGGCCGAACACCGGGGAGCTGTTTTTT	CASSLTGPNTGELFF
TRBV21-1	NA	TRBJ2-7	NA	TGTGCCAGCAGCAACGGGAGGAGCCGATGGTACGAGCAGTACTTC	CASSNGRSRWYEQYF
TRBV5-6	NA	TRBJ2-3	TRBD2	TGTGCCAGCAGCCCACTGTACCTAGCGGGAGAAGATACGCAGTATTTT	CASSPLYLAGEDTQYF
TRBV18	few	TRBJ1-6	TRBD1	TGTGCCAGCTCACCACCAGGCAGGGGGCAAGCATCACCCCTCCACTTT	CASSPPGRGQASPLHF
TRBV9	NA	TRBJ2-3	TRBD1	TGTGCCAGCAGCTATAATCCCGGACAGGGGTCGGATACGCAGTATTTT	CASSYNPGQGSDTQYF
TRBV10-3	NA	TRBJ2-5	NA	TGTGCCATCAGTGAGCAACTAGCCAGTGGGGGGACCCAGTACTTC	CAISEQLASGGTQYF
TRBV19	NA	TRBJ2-3	NA	TGTGCCAGTAGCACACTAGGGATCGGCACAGATACGCAGTATTTT	CASSTLGIGTDTQYF
TRBV30	NA	TRBJ1-1	TRBD1	TGTGCCTGGAGTTCCGGACAGGGGGTTAAAACTGAAGCTTTCTTT	CAWSSGQGVKTEAFF
TRBV4-1	NA	TRBJ1-1	NA	TGCGCCAGCAGCCAAGATAGGATGACTGAAGCTTTCTTT	CASSQDRMTEAFF
TRBV7-9	NA	TRBJ2-3	NA	TGTGCCAGCAGCTTCTACATGGGTGCCCCCACAGATACGCAGTATTTT	CASSFYMGAPTDTQYF
TRBV5-4	NA	TRBJ2-1	TRBD2	TGTGCCAGCAGCTCCGGACTAGGTAGCTCCTACAATGAGCAGTTCTTC	CASSSGLGSSYNEQFF
TRBV5-1	NA	TRBJ1-4	TRBD1	TGCGCCAGCAGCCCGCGACAGGGAAGGATGAATGAAAAACTGTTTTTT	CASSPRQGRMNEKLFF
TRBV4-1	once	TRBJ1-6	TRBD1	TGCGCCAGCAGCCAGGCGGGGCCTGGGGGACAGGGGGCTAATTCACCCCTCCACTTT	CASSQAGPGGQGANSPLHF
TRBV11-2	NA	TRBJ2-7	NA	TGTGCCAGCAGCTTAGATTTAGGCTCCTACGAGCAGTACTTC	CASSLDLGSYEQYF
TRBV18	NA	TRBJ2-5	NA	TGTGCCAGCTCACCATTTCCAGCGGTAGAGACCCAGTACTTC	CASSPFPAVETQYF
TRBV18	NA	TRBJ2-7	TRBD1	TGTGCCAGCTCACCTCGACAGGGTCGCTCCTACGAGCAGTACTTC	CASSPRQGRSYEQYF
TRBV18	NA	TRBJ2-7	TRBD2	TGTGCCAGCTCAAGGACTAGCGGGGACACCTACGAGCAGTACTTC	CASSRTSGDTYEQYF
TRBV7-9	few	TRBJ2-7	TRBD2	TGTGCCAGCAGTCCCCGGGAGGGGGGCGAGCAGTACTTC	CASSPREGGEQYF